The table lists the clone carrying this T cell receptor beta chain with a few counts. The antigen is undetermined. The data were taken from a study of T cells in Graves' hyperthyroidism and ophthalmopathy. RNA transcripts were the template for amplifying TCR beta CDR3 regions. First-round RT-PCR with HTBI primers amplified the TCR CDR3 region. TCRdb reprocessed the multiplex PCR reads via MiXCR and lists one record per CDR3 protein. The sample comprises fewer than 500,000 distinct CDR3 sequences, roughly 15% of which are singletons, and roughly a fifth rests with the top ten. The germline V gene has CDR1 SEHNR and CDR2 FQNEAQ (reference sequence). J was trimmed by 5 bases and V by 5 bases; bases with no gene match: 6. The CDR3 extends over 13 amino acids. Overall study findings and caveats: Also found in blood were most expanded thyroid clonotypes above 0.001. Ophthalmopathy onset followed model prediction by a median roughly 6.5 months.

Sequencing was performed on blood. This chain uses TRBV7-9 with TRBJ2-7; 7 bases line up with TRBD2. The TCR sequence derives from a woman aged 25 to 39 with Graves' ophthalmopathy. In DNA form, the CDR3 reads TGTGCCAGCAGCGTCCCCGGGACTAACGAGCAGTACTTC. Translated, it gives CASSVPGTNEQYF. Using reference TRBV7-9 and TRBJ2-7 for the parts outside the CDR3, the full variable domain is DTGVSQNPRHKITKRGQNVTFRCDPISEHNRLYWYRQTLGQGPEFLTYFQNEAQLEKSRLLSDRFSAERPKGSFSTLEIQRTEQGDSAMYLCASSVPGTNEQYFGPGTRLTVT.